The rows below give T cell receptor beta chains drawn from one sample of a study of OX40 agonist ivuxolimab in advanced cancers. The protocol was immunoSEQ multiplex PCR, while the TCRdb copy is restricted to in-frame clones and leaves out a portion. The sample has 75,000 to 100,000 clones, about 90% seen once; the top ten hold over 0.8%. Sample: CD4+ or CD8+ T cells sorted from blood, taken in a trial of the OX40 agonist ivuxolimab. These receptors all come from an adult with an advanced solid tumor such as melanoma, head and neck, liver or kidney cancer. Each CDR3 is given with its conserved first and last residue. The D gene is left open where the match is weak. Clone sizes are given selectively: once, few, many, or a class where the clone is expanded.

clone size	J gene	D gene	V gene	CDR3 DNA	CDR3 protein
-	TRBJ2-7	TRBD2	TRBV5-1	TGCGCCAGCAGCTTGCTAGCGGGAAGGGGCGAGCAGTACTTC	CASSLLAGRGEQYF
-	TRBJ1-6	TRBD1	TRBV27	TGTGCCAGCAGTCGACGGACAGGACAACGGGTTAATTCACCCCTCCACTTT	CASSRRTGQRVNSPLHF
-	TRBJ2-1	-	TRBV6-4	TGTGCCAGCAGTGACGAGCTCGCGGGCGAGCAGTTCTTC	CASSDELAGEQFF
few	TRBJ1-6	-	TRBV11-2	TGTGCCAGCAGCTTAGTTCCCAGGGTATCTCAGAATTCACCCCTCCACTTT	CASSLVPRVSQNSPLHF
-	TRBJ1-3	-	TRBV5-8	TGTGCCAGCAGCTCCCGCTTCCAGCCAGCCTACTCTGGAAACACCATATATTTT	CASSSRFQPAYSGNTIYF
-	TRBJ2-5	TRBD2	TRBV5-4	TGTGCCAGCAGTTCCGGGACTAGCGGGAAACGCGAGACCCAGTACTTC	CASSSGTSGKRETQYF
-	TRBJ2-3	-	TRBV11-3	TGTGCCAGCAGCTTAGGATCGCGGGTCAGAACAGATACGCAGTATTTT	CASSLGSRVRTDTQYF
-	TRBJ1-4	-	TRBV7-2	TGTGCCAGCAGTTTAGGACGGGATAATGAAAAACTGTTTTTT	CASSLGRDNEKLFF
-	TRBJ2-3	TRBD2	TRBV4-2	TGTGCCAGCAGCCAAGGGGGAGCGGGAGACACAGATACGCAGTATTTT	CASSQGGAGDTDTQYF
once	TRBJ2-3	-	TRBV7-9	TGTGCCAGCAGCTTCGATATTGCAGATACGCAGTATTTT	CASSFDIADTQYF
few	TRBJ1-2	-	TRBV7-2	TGTGCCAGCAGCCCAGAAGAGGGTTTGGGCTATGGCTACACCTTC	CASSPEEGLGYGYTF
-	TRBJ2-7	-	TRBV5-8	TGTGCCAGCAGTCTGGTCGGCGAGCCCGTAAAGCAGTACTTC	CASSLVGEPVKQYF